This T cell receptor beta chain was observed in a study of T cell responses to AZD1222 COVID-19 vaccine. General study points: Variant regions that are unmutated are reportedly the target of nearly half of spike-specific TCRs.

CDR1 is MGHRA, CDR2 YSYEKL, per germline. The CDR3 sequence is 18 residues long. V was clipped by 2 bases and J by 0 bases, with 19 bases between them. The assay was immunoSEQ multiplex PCR, and TCRdb's table has in-frame clones only and misses some. Of 100,000 to 120,000 clones detected, less than 95% appear once; the ten largest clones hold around 7.8%. This clone appeared a single time. The antigen is unknown. This TCR was recovered from an adult in good health. This chain links TRBV4-1 with TRBJ1-1, with D possibly being TRBD1 (5 bases). This material consisted of peripheral blood, taken on day 0 of AZD1222 vaccination. The CDR3 protein is CASSQQTFMAGMNTEAFF. In nucleotides, the CDR3 is TGCGCCAGCAGCCAACAAACCTTCATGGCAGGGATGAACACTGAAGCTTTCTTT.